Listed below are T cell receptor beta chains from one sample, sequenced in a study of OX40 agonist ivuxolimab in advanced cancers. Data came from immunoSEQ multiplex PCR; TCRdb stores just in-frame clones and leaves some out. The repertoire holds tens of thousands of clones, with about 80% as singletons. Sequences were derived from CD4+ or CD8+ T cells sorted from blood, sampled in a trial of the OX40 agonist ivuxolimab. The receptors derive from an adult with an advanced solid tumor such as melanoma, head and neck, liver or kidney cancer. Each CDR3 is given with its conserved first and last residue. Expanded clones get a size class; other rows say once, few or many, or leave the size out.

clone_size: NA; v_call: TRBV2; cdr3_aa: CASTSSPGGARGYTF
clone_size: NA; v_call: TRBV19; cdr3_aa: CASSIDRTSGSYEQYF
clone_size: NA; v_call: TRBV5-5; cdr3_aa: CASSLIVASELYGYTF
clone_size: once; v_call: TRBV6-5; cdr3_aa: CASSPSGQGKVEQYF
clone_size: NA; v_call: TRBV2; cdr3_aa: CASSARTGKIEAFF
clone_size: once; v_call: TRBV18; cdr3_aa: CASSPPVSGSYEQYF
clone_size: once; v_call: TRBV7-2; cdr3_aa: CASSLRANTGELFF
clone_size: NA; v_call: TRBV7-9; cdr3_aa: CASSLFGENQPQHF
clone_size: NA; v_call: TRBV6-1; cdr3_aa: CASTGNANTGELFF
clone_size: NA; v_call: TRBV4-3; cdr3_aa: CASSQAFSGSSYNEQFF
clone_size: once; v_call: TRBV27; cdr3_aa: CASSSPSGRNEQFF
clone_size: NA; v_call: TRBV2; cdr3_aa: CASQRETPHEQYF
clone_size: NA; v_call: TRBV19; cdr3_aa: CASSEQGSYGNQPQHF
clone_size: NA; v_call: TRBV27; cdr3_aa: CASSETGWGQPQHF
clone_size: NA; v_call: TRBV7-7; cdr3_aa: CASSSLAGDRETQYF
clone_size: NA; v_call: TRBV7-7; cdr3_aa: CASSTGQGTEAFF
clone_size: NA; v_call: TRBV18; cdr3_aa: CASSVQGEETQYF
clone_size: NA; v_call: TRBV10-2; cdr3_aa: CASSESRDGYTF
clone_size: once; v_call: TRBV7-2; cdr3_aa: CASSPGVLTGYEQYF
clone_size: NA; v_call: TRBV29-1; cdr3_aa: CSVVPQGSTDTQYF
clone_size: NA; v_call: TRBV5-1; cdr3_aa: CASSLGGGSSYNEQFF
clone_size: NA; v_call: TRBV7-9; cdr3_aa: CASSKSGTGFSQPQHF
clone_size: NA; v_call: TRBV7-8; cdr3_aa: CASSLAQQNAGGYTF
clone_size: few; v_call: TRBV19; cdr3_aa: CASSIPGRVPAYNEQFF
clone_size: NA; v_call: TRBV29-1; cdr3_aa: CSALPEAFF
clone_size: NA; v_call: TRBV19; cdr3_aa: CASRFSNQPQHF
clone_size: NA; v_call: TRBV5-1; cdr3_aa: CASSLGLSGDTIYF
clone_size: NA; v_call: TRBV18; cdr3_aa: CASSPPGWEELFF
clone_size: NA; v_call: TRBV28; cdr3_aa: CASSTPTGLNYGYTF
clone_size: NA; v_call: TRBV11-2; cdr3_aa: CASSLERTAYEQYF
clone_size: NA; v_call: TRBV5-1; cdr3_aa: CASSPGVADTQYF
clone_size: NA; v_call: TRBV5-1; cdr3_aa: CASSLGGSGSETQYF
clone_size: few; v_call: TRBV10-3; cdr3_aa: CAISESSRNQPQHF
clone_size: NA; v_call: TRBV10-2; cdr3_aa: CASSDVQGAISPQHF
clone_size: NA; v_call: TRBV28; cdr3_aa: CASSRGGFDTEAFF
clone_size: NA; v_call: TRBV7-8; cdr3_aa: CASSPAELPTDTQYF
clone_size: NA; v_call: TRBV14; cdr3_aa: CASSQEQGRTEAFF
clone_size: NA; v_call: TRBV11-3; cdr3_aa: CASSSGLAGGPGETQYF
clone_size: NA; v_call: TRBV25-1; cdr3_aa: CASTSGITGELFF
clone_size: NA; v_call: TRBV5-6; cdr3_aa: CASSVLGQGATDTQYF
clone_size: NA; v_call: TRBV7-9; cdr3_aa: CASSTGTGGLEQYF
clone_size: NA; v_call: TRBV27; cdr3_aa: CASSLDLGGRFTEAFF
clone_size: NA; v_call: TRBV28; cdr3_aa: CASSSPPKNTEAFF
clone_size: NA; v_call: TRBV9; cdr3_aa: CASSVDPFPGQGGLAYEQYF
clone_size: NA; v_call: TRBV7-9; cdr3_aa: CASSFGTGDEKLFF
clone_size: NA; v_call: TRBV7-2; cdr3_aa: CASSKETGGIGFF